The entry that follows covers one TCR beta chain sequence. What it recognizes is unknown. CDR3 length: 13 amino acids. Trimming took off 5 bases at V and 8 bases at J, with 12 bases between the two ends. Looked up from germline, CDR1 is MDHEN and CDR2 is SYDVKM. The record originates from a study of Ad26.COV2.S vaccination and SARS-CoV-2 variants. The overall study: Intramuscular Ad26.COV2.S at 5x10^10 or 1x10^11 viral particles. Notes on the study in general: Reports say spike-specific CD8+ and CD4+ T cell responses covered substantial breadth after vaccination.

Only in-frame clones appear in the TCRdb table, and some are missing; sequencing was by immunoSEQ multiplex PCR. Among 400,000 to 450,000 clones listed, 90% were seen once. This sample's treatment: around 19 received Ad26.COV2.S at low or high dose, single or two shots; about five received placebo; per-sample allocation not given. At day 63 after the first vaccine or placebo injection, samples were drawn. Its platform was an Ad26 vector, and its expressed antigen was Wuhan-strain SARS-CoV-2 spike. The sequenced sample was peripheral blood, obtained in a trial of Ad26.COV2.S vaccine versus placebo. V is TRBV28 and J is TRBJ2-2; D unclear. This clonotype was sampled from a person aged 18-60 years who received the Ad26.COV2.S COVID-19 vaccine or a placebo. CDR3 residues: CASSRVDGGELFF. The DNA of the CDR3 is TGTGCCAGCAGTCGGGTTGACGGTGGGGAGCTGTTTTTT.